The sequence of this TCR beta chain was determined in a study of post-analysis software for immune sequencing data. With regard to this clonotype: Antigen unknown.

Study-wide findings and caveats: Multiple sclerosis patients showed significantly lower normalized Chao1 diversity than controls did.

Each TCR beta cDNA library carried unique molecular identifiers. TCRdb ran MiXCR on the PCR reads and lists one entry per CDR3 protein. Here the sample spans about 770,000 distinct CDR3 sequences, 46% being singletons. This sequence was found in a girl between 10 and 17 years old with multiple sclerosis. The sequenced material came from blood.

In nucleotides, the CDR3 is TGCAGTGCTACGGGGGGGGCGCTGAATGAGCAGTTCTTC. This gives the protein CSATGGALNEQFF. The chain joins TRBV20-1 to TRBJ2-1; 8 bases match TRBD2. CDR3 size: 13 residues. The germline gives CDR1 DFQATT, CDR2 SNEGSKA (reference sequence). V lost 4 bases to trimming and J lost 7 bases; unmatched junction nucleotides: 6.